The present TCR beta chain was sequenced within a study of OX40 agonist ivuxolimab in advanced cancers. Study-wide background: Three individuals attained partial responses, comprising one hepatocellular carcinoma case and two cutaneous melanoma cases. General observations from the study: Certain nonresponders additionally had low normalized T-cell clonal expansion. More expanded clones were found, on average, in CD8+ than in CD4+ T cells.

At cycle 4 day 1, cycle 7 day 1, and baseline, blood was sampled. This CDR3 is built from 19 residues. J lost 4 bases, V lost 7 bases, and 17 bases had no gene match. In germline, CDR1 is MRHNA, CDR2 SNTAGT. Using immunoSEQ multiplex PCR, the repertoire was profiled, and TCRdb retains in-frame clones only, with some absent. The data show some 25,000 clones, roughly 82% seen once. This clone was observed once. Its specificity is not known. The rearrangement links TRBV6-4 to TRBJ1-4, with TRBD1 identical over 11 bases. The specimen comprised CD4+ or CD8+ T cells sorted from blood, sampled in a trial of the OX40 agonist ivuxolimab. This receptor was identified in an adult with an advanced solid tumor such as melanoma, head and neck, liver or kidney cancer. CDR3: CASTSRDRGKGMNNEKLFF. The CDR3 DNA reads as TGTGCCAGCACCTCGAGGGACAGGGGGAAAGGGATGAATAATGAAAAACTGTTTTTT.